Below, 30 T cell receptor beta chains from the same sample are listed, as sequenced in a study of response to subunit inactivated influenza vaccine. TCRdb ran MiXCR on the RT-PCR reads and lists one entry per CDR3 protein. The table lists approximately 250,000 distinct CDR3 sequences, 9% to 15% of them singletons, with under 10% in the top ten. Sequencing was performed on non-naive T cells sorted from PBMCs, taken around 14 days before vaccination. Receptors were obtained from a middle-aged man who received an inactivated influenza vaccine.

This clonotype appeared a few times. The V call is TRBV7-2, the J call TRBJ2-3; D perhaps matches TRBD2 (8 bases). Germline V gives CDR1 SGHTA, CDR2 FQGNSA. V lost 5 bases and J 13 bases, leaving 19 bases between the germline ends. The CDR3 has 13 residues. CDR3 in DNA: TGTGCCAGCAGCCTATTACAGGGGCGGGAGGAGTATTTT. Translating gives CASSLLQGREEYF.

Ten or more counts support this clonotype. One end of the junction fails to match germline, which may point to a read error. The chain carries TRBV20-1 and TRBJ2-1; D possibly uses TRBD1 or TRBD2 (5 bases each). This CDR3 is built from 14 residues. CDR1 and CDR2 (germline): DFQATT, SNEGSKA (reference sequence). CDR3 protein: CSARGVNSYNEQFF. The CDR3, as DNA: TGCAGTGCCAGAGGGGTAAACTCCTACAATGAGCAGTTCTTC.

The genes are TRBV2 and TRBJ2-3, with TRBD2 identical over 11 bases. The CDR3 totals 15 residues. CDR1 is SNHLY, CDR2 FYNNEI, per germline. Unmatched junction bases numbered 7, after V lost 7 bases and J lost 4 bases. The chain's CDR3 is CASKRLAGNADTQYF. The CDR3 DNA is TGTGCCAGCAAAAGACTAGCGGGAAACGCAGATACGCAGTATTTT.

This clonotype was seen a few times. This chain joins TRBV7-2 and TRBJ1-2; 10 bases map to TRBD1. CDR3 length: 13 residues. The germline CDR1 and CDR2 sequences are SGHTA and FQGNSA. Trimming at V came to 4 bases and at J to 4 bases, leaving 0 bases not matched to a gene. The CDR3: CASSWTGGYGYTF. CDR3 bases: TGTGCCAGCAGCTGGACAGGGGGCTATGGCTACACCTTC.

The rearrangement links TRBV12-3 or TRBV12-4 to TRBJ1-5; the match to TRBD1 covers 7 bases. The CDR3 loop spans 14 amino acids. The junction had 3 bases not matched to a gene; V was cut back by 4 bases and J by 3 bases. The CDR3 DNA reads TGTGCCAGCAGTTACGGACAGGACAATCAGCCCCAGCATTTT. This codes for CASSYGQDNQPQHF.

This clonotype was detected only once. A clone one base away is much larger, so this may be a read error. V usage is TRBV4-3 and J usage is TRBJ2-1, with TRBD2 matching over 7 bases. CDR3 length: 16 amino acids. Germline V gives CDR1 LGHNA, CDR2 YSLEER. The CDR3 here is CASSQEGGLTPIEQIF. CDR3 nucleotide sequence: TGCGCCAGCAGCCAAGAGGGGGGACTAACCCCCATCGAGCAGATCTTC.

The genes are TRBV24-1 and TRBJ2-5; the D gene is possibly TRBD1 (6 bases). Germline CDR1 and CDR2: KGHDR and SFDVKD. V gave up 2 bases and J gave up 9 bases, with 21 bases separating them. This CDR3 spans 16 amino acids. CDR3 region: CATSDSRVGLKGAQYF. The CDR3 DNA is TGTGCCACCAGTGATTCCCGGGTTGGGCTTAAGGGGGCCCAGTACTTC.

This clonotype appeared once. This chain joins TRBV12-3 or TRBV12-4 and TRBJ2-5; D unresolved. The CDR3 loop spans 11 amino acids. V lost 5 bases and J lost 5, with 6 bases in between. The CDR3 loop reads CASSEMETQYF. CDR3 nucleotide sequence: TGTGCCAGCAGTGAGATGGAGACCCAGTACTTC.

The CDR3 sequence: CASLSRRTGKEELFF. The CDR3 DNA reads TGTGCCAGCCTCTCCCGCCGGACAGGGAAGGAGGAGCTGTTTTTT. The V call is TRBV6-2 or TRBV6-3, the J call TRBJ2-2, with TRBD1 matching 8 bases. Germline V gene data show CDR1 as MNHEY and CDR2 as SVGEGT. After removal of 8 bases from V and 10 bases from J, the junction contained 15 bases not matched to a gene. This CDR3 comprises 15 residues.

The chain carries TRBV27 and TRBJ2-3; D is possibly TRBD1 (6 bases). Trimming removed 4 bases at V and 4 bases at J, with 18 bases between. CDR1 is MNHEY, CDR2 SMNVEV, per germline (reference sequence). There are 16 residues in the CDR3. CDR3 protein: CASSSELTGRADTQYF. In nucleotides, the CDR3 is TGTGCCAGCAGTTCCGAACTCACAGGGAGAGCAGATACGCAGTATTTT.

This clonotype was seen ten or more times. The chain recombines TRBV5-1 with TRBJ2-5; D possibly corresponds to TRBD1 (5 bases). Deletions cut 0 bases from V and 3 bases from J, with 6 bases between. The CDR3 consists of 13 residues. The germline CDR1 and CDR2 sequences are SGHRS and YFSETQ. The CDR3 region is CASSLAREETQYF. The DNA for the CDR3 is TGCGCCAGCAGCTTGGCCAGGGAAGAGACCCAGTACTTC.

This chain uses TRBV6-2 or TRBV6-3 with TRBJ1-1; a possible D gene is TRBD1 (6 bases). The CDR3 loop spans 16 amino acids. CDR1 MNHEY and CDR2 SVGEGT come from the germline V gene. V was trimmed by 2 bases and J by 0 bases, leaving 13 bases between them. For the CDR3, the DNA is TGTGCCAGCAGTTACGGACAGCGTCAAATGAACACTGAAGCTTTCTTT. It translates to CASSYGQRQMNTEAFF.

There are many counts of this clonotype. The CDR3 nucleotides are TGTGCCAGCAGACCGGGGACTGGGGATGTTACGCAGTATTTT. It is translated as CASRPGTGDVTQYF. This chain links TRBV6-2 or TRBV6-3 with TRBJ2-3; TRBD2 is a possible D gene (6 bases). This CDR3 contains 14 residues. Trimming shortened V by 6 bases and J by 8 bases, and 18 bases separated the two germline ends. Germline V lookup: CDR1 MNHEY, CDR2 SVGEGT.

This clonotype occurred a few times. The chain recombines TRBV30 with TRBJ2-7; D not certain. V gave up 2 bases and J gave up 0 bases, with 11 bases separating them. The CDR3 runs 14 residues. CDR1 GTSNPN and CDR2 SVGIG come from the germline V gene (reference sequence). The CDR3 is CAWSSSGPSYEQYF. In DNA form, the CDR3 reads TGTGCCTGGAGTTCTTCCGGACCCTCCTACGAGCAGTACTTC.

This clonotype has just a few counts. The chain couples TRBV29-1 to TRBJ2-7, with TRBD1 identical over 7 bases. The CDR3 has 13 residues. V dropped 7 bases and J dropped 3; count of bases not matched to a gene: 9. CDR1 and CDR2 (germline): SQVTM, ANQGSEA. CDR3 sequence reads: CSAGLRTGYEQYF. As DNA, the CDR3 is TGCAGCGCAGGACTTAGGACAGGCTACGAGCAGTACTTC.

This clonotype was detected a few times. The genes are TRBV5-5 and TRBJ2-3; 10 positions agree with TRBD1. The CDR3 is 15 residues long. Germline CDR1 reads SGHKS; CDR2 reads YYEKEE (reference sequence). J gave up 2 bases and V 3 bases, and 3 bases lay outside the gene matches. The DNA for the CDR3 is TGTGCCAGCAGCTCGGACAGGGGGTACACAGATACGCAGTATTTT. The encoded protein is CASSSDRGYTDTQYF.

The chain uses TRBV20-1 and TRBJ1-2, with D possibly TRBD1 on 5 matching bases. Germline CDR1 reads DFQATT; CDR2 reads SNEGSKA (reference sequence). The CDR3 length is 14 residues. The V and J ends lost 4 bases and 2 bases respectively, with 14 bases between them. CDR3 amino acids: CSATQGSRNYGYTF. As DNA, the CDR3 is TGCAGTGCTACGCAGGGTAGCCGCAACTATGGCTACACCTTC.

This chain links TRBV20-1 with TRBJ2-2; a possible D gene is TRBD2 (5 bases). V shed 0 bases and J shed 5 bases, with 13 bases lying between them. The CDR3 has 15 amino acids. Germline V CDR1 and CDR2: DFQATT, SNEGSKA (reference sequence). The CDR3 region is CSARDPLTKTGELFF. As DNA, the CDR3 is TGCAGTGCTAGAGATCCATTGACTAAAACCGGGGAGCTGTTTTTT.

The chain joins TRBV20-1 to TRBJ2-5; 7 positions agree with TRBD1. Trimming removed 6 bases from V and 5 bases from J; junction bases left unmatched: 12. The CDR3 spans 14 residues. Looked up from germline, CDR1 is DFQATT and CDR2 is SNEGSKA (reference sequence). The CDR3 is CSATTQGDWETQYF. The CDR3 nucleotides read TGCAGTGCCACAACCCAGGGGGATTGGGAGACCCAGTACTTC.

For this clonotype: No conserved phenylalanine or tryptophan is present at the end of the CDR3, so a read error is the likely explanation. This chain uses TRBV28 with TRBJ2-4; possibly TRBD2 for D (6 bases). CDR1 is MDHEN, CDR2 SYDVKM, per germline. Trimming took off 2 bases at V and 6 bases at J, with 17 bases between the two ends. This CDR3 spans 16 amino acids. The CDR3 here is CASSLPGLGRGNIQYL. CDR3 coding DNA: TGTGCCAGCAGTTTACCGGGACTGGGTAGGGGAAACATTCAGTACCTC.

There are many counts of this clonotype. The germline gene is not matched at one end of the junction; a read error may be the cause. The CDR3 DNA reads as TGTGCCAGCAGCCTGGGAGGCACAGATACGCAGTATTTT. This gives the protein CASSLGGTDTQYF. The J gene is TRBJ2-3, the V gene TRBV5-1; tentatively, D is TRBD2 (5 bases). The CDR3 has 13 amino acids. Germline CDR1 SGHRS, CDR2 YFSETQ.

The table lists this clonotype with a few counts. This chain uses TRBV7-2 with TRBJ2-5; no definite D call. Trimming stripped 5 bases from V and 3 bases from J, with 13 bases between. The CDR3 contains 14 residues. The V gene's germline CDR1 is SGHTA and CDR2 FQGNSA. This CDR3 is CASSPAGLKETQYF. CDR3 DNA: TGTGCCAGCAGCCCCGCCGGGCTTAAAGAGACCCAGTACTTC.

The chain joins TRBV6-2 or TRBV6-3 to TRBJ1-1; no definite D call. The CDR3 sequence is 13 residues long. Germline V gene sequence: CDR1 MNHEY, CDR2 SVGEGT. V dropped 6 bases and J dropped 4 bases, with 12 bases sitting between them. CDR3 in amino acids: CASSLRAGTEAFF. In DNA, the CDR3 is TGTGCCAGCAGCCTACGGGCGGGCACTGAAGCTTTCTTT.

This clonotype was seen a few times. The CDR3 protein is CASSPGVAGELFF. DNA for the CDR3: TGTGCCAGCAGCCCAGGTGTCGCCGGGGAGCTGTTTTTT. The chain joins TRBV7-9 to TRBJ2-2; D is uncertain. V dropped 5 bases and J dropped 6 bases, with 10 bases sitting between them. Germline V gene sequence: CDR1 SEHNR, CDR2 FQNEAQ (reference sequence). The CDR3 extends over 13 amino acids.

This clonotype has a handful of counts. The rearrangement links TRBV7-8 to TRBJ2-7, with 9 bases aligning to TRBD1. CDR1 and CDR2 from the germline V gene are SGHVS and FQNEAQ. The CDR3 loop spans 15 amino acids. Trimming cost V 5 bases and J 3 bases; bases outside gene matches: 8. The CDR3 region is CASSRRTGAGYEQYF. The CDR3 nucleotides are TGTGCCAGCAGCAGGCGGACAGGGGCAGGCTACGAGCAGTACTTC.

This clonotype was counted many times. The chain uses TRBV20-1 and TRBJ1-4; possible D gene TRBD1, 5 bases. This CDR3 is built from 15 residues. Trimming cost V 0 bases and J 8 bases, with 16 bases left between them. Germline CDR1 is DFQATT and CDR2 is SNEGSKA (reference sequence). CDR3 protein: CSARDGQGLREKLFF. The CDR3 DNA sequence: TGCAGTGCTAGAGATGGTCAGGGTCTCCGGGAAAAACTGTTTTTT.

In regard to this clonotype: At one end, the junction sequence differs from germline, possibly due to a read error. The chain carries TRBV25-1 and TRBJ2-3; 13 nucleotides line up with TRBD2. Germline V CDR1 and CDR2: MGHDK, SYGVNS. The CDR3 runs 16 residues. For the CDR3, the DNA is TGTGCCAGCAGTGAGACTAGCGGGGGGAAATCCTCACCCATTATTTTT. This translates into CASSETSGGKSSPIIF. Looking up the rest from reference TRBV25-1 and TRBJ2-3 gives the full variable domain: EADIYQTPRYLVIGTGKKITLECSQTMGHDKMYWYQQDPGMELHLIHYSYGVNSTEKGDLSSESTVSRIRTEHFPLTLESARPSHTSQYLCASSETSGGKSSPIIFGPGTRLTVL.

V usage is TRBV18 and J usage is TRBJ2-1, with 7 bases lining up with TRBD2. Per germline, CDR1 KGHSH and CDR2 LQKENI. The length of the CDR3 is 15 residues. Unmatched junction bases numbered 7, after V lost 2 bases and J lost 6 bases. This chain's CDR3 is CASSPDAGEINEQFF. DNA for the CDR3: TGTGCCAGCTCACCAGACGCGGGGGAGATCAATGAGCAGTTCTTC.

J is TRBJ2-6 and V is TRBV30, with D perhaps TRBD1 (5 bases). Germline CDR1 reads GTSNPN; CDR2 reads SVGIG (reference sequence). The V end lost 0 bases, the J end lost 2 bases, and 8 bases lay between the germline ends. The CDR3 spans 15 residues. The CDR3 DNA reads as TGTGCCTGGAGTGTACTCAGGGCTGGGGCCAACGTCCTGACTTTC. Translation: CAWSVLRAGANVLTF.

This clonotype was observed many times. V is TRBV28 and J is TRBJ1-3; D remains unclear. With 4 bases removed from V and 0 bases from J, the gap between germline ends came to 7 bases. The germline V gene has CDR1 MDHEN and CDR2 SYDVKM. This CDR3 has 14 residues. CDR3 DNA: TGTGCCAGCAGTTCTGGCTCCTCTGGAAACACCATATATTTT. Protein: CASSSGSSGNTIYF.